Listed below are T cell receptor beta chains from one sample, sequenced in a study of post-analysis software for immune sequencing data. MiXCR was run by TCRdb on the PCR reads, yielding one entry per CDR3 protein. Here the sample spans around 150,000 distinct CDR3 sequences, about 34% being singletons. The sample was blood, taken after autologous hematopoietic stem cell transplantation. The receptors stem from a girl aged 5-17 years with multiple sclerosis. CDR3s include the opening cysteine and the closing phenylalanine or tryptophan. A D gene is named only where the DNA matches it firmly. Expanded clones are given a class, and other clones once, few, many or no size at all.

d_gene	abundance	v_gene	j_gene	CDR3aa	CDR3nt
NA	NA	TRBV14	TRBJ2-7	CASSQGDGQYF	TGTGCCAGCAGCCAAGGGGACGGGCAGTACTTC
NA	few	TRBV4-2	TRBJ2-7	CASSQADGSSYEQYF	TGTGCCAGCAGCCAAGCGGACGGAAGCTCCTACGAGCAGTACTTC
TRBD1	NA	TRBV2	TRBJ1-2	CVSSEPGDRGWYGYTF	TGTGTCAGCAGTGAACCCGGGGACAGGGGATGGTATGGCTACACCTTC
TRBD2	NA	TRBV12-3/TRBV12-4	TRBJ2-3	CASRPRASGSVDTQYF	TGTGCCAGCAGGCCCAGGGCTAGCGGGAGTGTAGATACGCAGTATTTT
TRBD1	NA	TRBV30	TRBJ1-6	CAWGRQGDSPLHF	TGTGCCTGGGGAAGACAGGGGGACTCACCCCTCCACTTT
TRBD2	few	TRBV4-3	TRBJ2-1	CASSQTSGRADEQFF	TGCGCCAGCAGCCAAACTAGCGGGAGGGCGGATGAGCAGTTCTTC
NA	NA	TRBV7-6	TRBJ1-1	CASSYQGLDEAFF	TGTGCCAGCAGCTACCAGGGGTTAGATGAAGCTTTCTTT
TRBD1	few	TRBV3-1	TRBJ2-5	CASSQVDRAETQYF	TGTGCCAGCAGCCAAGTCGACAGGGCCGAGACCCAGTACTTC
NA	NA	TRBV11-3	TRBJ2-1	CASSLDPGQGWFNEQFF	TGTGCCAGCAGCTTAGATCCGGGGCAGGGATGGTTCAATGAGCAGTTCTTC
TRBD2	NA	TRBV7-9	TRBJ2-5	CASSLRGLAGDLETQYF	TGTGCCAGCAGCTTAAGGGGACTAGCGGGAGACCTAGAGACCCAGTACTTC
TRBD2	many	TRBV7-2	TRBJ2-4	CASSGGLAGDIQYF	TGTGCCAGCAGCGGAGGACTAGCGGGGGACATTCAGTACTTC
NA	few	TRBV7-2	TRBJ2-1	CASSPRRRLSYNEQFF	TGTGCCAGCAGCCCAAGGAGGCGGCTGTCCTACAATGAGCAGTTCTTC
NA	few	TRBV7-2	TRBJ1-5	CASSLAPVGRAGNQPQHF	TGTGCCAGCAGCTTAGCCCCCGTGGGCAGGGCCGGCAATCAGCCCCAGCATTTT
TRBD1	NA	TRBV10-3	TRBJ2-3	CASRAGGSSTDTQYF	TGTGCCTCTAGGGCAGGGGGCTCTAGCACAGATACGCAGTATTTT
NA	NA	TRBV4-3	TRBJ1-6	CASSQVGVSPLHF	TGCGCCAGCAGCCAAGTGGGGGTTTCACCCCTCCACTTT
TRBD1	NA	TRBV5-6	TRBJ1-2	CASSSLTGPNYGYTF	TGTGCCAGCAGCTCGCTGACAGGGCCCAACTATGGCTACACCTTC
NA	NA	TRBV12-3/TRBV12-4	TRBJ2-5	CASSLGDGRGQYF	TGTGCCAGCAGTTTAGGAGACGGTCGAGGCCAGTACTTC